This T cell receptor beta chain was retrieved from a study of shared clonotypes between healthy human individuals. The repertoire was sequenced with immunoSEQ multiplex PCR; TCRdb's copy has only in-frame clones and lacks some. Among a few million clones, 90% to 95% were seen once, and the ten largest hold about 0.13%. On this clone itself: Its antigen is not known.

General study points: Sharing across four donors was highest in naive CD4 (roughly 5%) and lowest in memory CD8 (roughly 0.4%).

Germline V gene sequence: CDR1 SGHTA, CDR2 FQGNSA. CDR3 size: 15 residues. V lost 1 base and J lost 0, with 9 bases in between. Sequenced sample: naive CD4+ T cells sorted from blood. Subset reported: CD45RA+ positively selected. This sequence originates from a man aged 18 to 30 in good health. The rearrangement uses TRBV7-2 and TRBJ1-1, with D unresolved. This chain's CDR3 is CASSLVKVMNTEAFF. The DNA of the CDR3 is TGTGCCAGCAGCTTAGTAAAGGTAATGAACACTGAAGCTTTCTTT.